This TCR beta chain derives from a study of T cell repertoires in cytomegalovirus infection. The overall study: It can be stated that public TCR beta signatures indicated CMV infection as well as a matching HLA type.

CDR1 and CDR2 from the germline V gene are SGHTA and FQGNSA. This CDR3 has 14 residues. Trimming at V came to 8 bases and at J to 5 bases, leaving 10 bases not matched to a gene. Study-wide results and limits: CMV-specific TCR beta clonotypes restricted by HLA-C were the ones dominating the ex vivo response. CMV carriers having the relevant HLA were flagged by cumulative public TCR beta family frequency.

TCRdb analysed the reads with MiXCR anew, one entry per CDR3 protein. The sample has 200,000 to 250,000 distinct CDR3 sequences; about 12% are singletons. This clonotype has ten or more counts. Its antigen remains unidentified. The chain combines TRBV7-2 with TRBJ2-7; TRBD1 matches 9 bases. Sequenced input: PBMCs. This TCR derives from a human donor in good health (CMV status not recorded). Some clones in this sample may be carry-over from other donors' samples. CDR3 DNA: TGTGCCAGCCTTCCGGGACAGGGCCCCCACGAGCAGTACTTC. Protein: CASLPGQGPHEQYF.